Listed here are 7 T cell receptor beta chains from one sample, sequenced in a study of cytotoxic CD8 clonotypes in ibrutinib-treated CLL. TCRdb keeps only in-frame clones here, not all; method: immunoSEQ multiplex PCR. Altogether 55,000 to 80,000 clones are present, around 60% being singletons, with the ten largest covering 14% to 15%. The starting material was PBMCs, obtained after 12 months of ibrutinib treatment. The receptor source for this set is a human donor with chronic lymphocytic leukemia.

The CDR3 DNA reads as TGTGCCAGTAGTAGATTTCGCGACAGTGGCTATAATTCACCCCTCCACTTT. It encodes CASSRFRDSGYNSPLHF. This chain uses TRBV19 with TRBJ1-6, with a possible D match to TRBD1 (5 bases). Germline CDR1 reads LNHDA; CDR2 reads SQIVND (reference sequence). This CDR3 spans 17 amino acids. The germline V and J ends were trimmed by 4 bases and 3 bases, with 16 bases remaining between them.

V usage is TRBV28 and J usage is TRBJ2-2; 7 nucleotides match TRBD2. The V segment lost 1 base and the J segment 6 bases; nucleotides outside the gene matches: 2. In germline, CDR1 is MDHEN, CDR2 SYDVKM. The length of the CDR3 is 14 residues. CDR3 sequence reads: CASSLLLAAGELFF. CDR3 DNA sequence: TGTGCCAGCAGTTTATTGCTAGCGGCCGGGGAGCTGTTTTTT.

As regards this clone: This may stem from a read error, because a much larger clone lies one nucleotide away. The rearrangement joins TRBV6-6 to TRBJ1-1; D not resolved. CDR3 length: 11 amino acids. The V and J ends lost 5 bases and 1 base respectively, with 2 bases between them. The germline V gene encodes CDR1 MNHNY and CDR2 SVGAGI (reference sequence). The CDR3, as DNA: TGTGCCAGCAGTGGGAACACTGAAGCTTTCTTT. Encoded protein: CASSGNTEAFF.

This clone has just a few counts. The chain links TRBV5-1 to TRBJ2-2; TRBD1 aligns across 7 bases. The length of the CDR3 is 15 residues. V trimming: 5 bases; J trimming: 4 bases; junction bases outside the gene matches: 8. Germline V gene data show CDR1 as SGHRS and CDR2 as YFSETQ. In DNA, the CDR3 is TGCGCCAGCAGATCTGGGACAGTCGGCACCGGGGAGCTGTTTTTT. Its translation: CASRSGTVGTGELFF.

This clone was picked up one time. The CDR3: CASIGSSYNEQFF. Written as DNA, the CDR3 is TGTGCCAGCATCGGGAGCTCCTACAATGAGCAGTTCTTC. The chain links TRBV7-8 to TRBJ2-1; D might be TRBD2 (6 bases). There are 13 residues in the CDR3. Germline V gene data show CDR1 as SGHVS and CDR2 as FQNEAQ. With 7 bases removed from V and 0 bases from J, the gap between germline ends came to 7 bases. Looking up the rest from reference TRBV7-8 and TRBJ2-1 gives the full variable domain: GAGVSQSPRYKVAKRGQDVALRCDPISGHVSLFWYQQALGQGPEFLTYFQNEAQLDKSGLPSDRFFAERPEGSVSTLKIQRTQQEDSAVYLCASIGSSYNEQFFGPGTRLTVL.

For the CDR3, the DNA is TGCGCCAGCAGCCAAGAGGGTTACCAGGGCAATGAGCAGTTCTTC. This sequence encodes CASSQEGYQGNEQFF. The rearrangement links TRBV4-1 to TRBJ2-1, with a possible D match to TRBD1 (5 bases). The V gene's germline CDR1 is MGHRA and CDR2 YSYEKL. The CDR3 has 15 residues. Between the trimmed V and J ends, which lost 0 bases and 6 bases, there was a span of 12 bases.

The chain is built from TRBV11-3 and TRBJ2-1; 8 bases agree with TRBD1. V was clipped by 5 bases and J by 4 bases; unmatched bases: 4. The CDR3 has 14 amino acids. Germline CDR1 and CDR2: SGHNT and YENEEA. The CDR3 spells CASSPTGGYNEQFF. The CDR3 DNA reads as TGTGCCAGCAGCCCAACAGGGGGGTACAATGAGCAGTTCTTC.